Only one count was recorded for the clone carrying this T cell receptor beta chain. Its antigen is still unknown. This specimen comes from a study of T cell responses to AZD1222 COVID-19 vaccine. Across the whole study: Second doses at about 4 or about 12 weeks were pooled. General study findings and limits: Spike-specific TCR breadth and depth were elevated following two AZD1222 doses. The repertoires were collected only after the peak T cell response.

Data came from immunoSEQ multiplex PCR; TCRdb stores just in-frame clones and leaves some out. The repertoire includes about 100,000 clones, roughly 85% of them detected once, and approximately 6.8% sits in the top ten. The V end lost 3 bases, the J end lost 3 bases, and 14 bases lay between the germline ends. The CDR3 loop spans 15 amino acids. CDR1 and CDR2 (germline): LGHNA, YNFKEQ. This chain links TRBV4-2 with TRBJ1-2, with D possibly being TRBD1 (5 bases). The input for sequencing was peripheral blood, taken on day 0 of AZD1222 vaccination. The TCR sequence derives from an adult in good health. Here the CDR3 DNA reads TGTGCCAGCAGCCAGTACCAGACAGAAGACTATGGCTACACCTTC. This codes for CASSQYQTEDYGYTF.